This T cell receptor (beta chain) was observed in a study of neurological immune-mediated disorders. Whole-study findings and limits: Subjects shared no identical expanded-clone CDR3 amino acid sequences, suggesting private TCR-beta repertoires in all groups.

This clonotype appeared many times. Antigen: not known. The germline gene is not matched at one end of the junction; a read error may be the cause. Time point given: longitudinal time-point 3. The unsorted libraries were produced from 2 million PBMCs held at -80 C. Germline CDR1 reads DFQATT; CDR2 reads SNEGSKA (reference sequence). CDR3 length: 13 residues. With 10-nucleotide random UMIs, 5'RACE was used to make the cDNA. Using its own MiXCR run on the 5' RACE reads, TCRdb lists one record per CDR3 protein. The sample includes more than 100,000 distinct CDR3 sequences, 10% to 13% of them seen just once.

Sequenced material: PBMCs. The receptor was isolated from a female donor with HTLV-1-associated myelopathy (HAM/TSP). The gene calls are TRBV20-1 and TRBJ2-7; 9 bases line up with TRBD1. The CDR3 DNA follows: TGCAGTGCCAGAGGACAGGGGAGCGACGAGCAGTACTTC. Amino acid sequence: CSARGQGSDEQYF.